This TCR beta chain comes out of a study of blood T cell repertoires in COVID-19 (dated by TCRdb to 2020 to 2022). Regarding the complete study: Collaborator samples came from the United States, Italy and Spain and covered acute and convalescent phases of COVID-19. The material from the prospective study consisted of cDNA or gDNA derived from T cells, B-cell-depleted T cells, or PBMCs. Deeply sampled blood TCRbeta repertoires from subjects exposed to, actively infected with, or recovered from COVID-19 were included in the dataset. The repertoires were released in a freely available public database meant as a resource for research on the immune response to SARS-CoV-2. Samples came from the ongoing ImmuneRACE study (first 160 participants) plus 1,254 subjects from 6 global collaborators. Nearly every sample came with metadata listing a de-identified subject ID, COVID-19 status, age in years and sex. Where available, HLA class I and class II types were taken from metadata supplied by the sample provider and were not determined by assay-based typing.

Of note for this clone: Its antigen remains unidentified. Per-nucleotide qualities are absent, and no much larger clonotype sits a single base away.

Findings and caveats that apply to the study as a whole: The quantity of clinical and demographic metadata differed by source and by participant and was supplied without curation.

CDR1 LNHDA and CDR2 SQIVND were looked up in the germline V gene (reference sequence). The CDR3 runs 14 residues from the cysteine to the phenylalanine. Only the CDR3 DNA stays, 42 bases, in frame from base 1. Compared with germline, V lacks 7 bases and J lacks 5 bases; bases without a gene match: 5. Collaborating institutions collected whole blood in K2EDTA tubes following their own protocols. Collaborator samples were shipped for TCRbeta analysis as frozen whole blood, isolated PBMCs, or DNA extracted from either sample type. TCRbeta CDR3 regions were amplified from genomic DNA by means of the immunoSEQ Assay, a bias-controlled multiplex PCR. Regarding the original processing steps: Nucleated cell counts per sample were estimated from amplification of reference gene primers within the assay. To quantify the absolute abundance of each unique TCRbeta CDR3 rearrangement, sequence reads were collapsed and filtered. For each sample, productive Simpson clonality was calculated by taking the square root of Simpson's diversity index across productive rearrangements. Imported from immuneACCESS, the table was reduced by TCRdb to in-frame sequences with V and J called. These copies leave out some clones; in studies compared against another copy, an unresolved V gene accounts for under half, and the cause of the remainder is not known. D and trimming come from the DNA, and the V and J calls and clone size come from that table. The sample contains roughly 35,000 clones, roughly 80% of them found a single time. The leading ten clones occupy roughly 7.5% of the sample.

Here the chain combines TRBV19 and TRBJ2-5; the junction holds 12 bases that match TRBD2. Input material: peripheral blood. This clonotype was obtained from a woman aged 55-70 years with acute or convalescent COVID-19. The nucleotide sequence reads as follows: TGTGCCAGTAAGACTAGCGGGGGTCGTGAGACCCAGTACTTC. This translates into CASKTSGGRETQYF.